The T cell receptor beta chain under discussion was sequenced for a study of blood T cells in healthy people across ages. Across the whole study: Capture via template switching afforded approximately one barcoded beta molecule per two T cells. Study findings and constraints: PBMCs went unsorted, and a conclusive naive versus antigen-experienced comparison was therefore prevented. The long-lived group displayed more naive CD4+ cells, plus higher diversity, than the aged donors did.

In the case of this clonotype: The antigen remains unidentified.

Looked up from germline, CDR1 is MGHDK and CDR2 is SYGVNS. The CDR3 totals 13 residues. Primed by a sample-barcoded 5' primer and a J-beta primer mix, a second PCR proceeded for about 6 to 12 cycles. Per sample, CDR3-containing paired-end reads numbered at least 2.5 million. MiXCR, run by TCRdb on the 5' RACE reads, gives a single entry per CDR3 protein. This table has about 970,000 distinct CDR3 sequences, roughly 50% appearing once. The source of this sequence is a woman in her sixties or seventies in good health. The chain carries TRBV25-1 and TRBJ1-1, with 8 nucleotides matching TRBD1. The sequencing input was blood. CDR3 DNA sequence: TGTACCACTTCGACAGGGGTGGTCACTGAAGCTTTCTTT. It translates to CTTSTGVVTEAFF.